Following are 6 T cell receptor beta chains from one sample sequenced in a study of CD8 T cells in Susac syndrome. RNA in amounts of roughly 0.5 to 1 ug was reverse transcribed with random hexamers. Each CDR3 protein gets one entry after TCRdb re-called the immunoSEQ multiplex PCR reads with MiXCR. This repertoire shows about 300,000 distinct CDR3 sequences, approximately 85% found once; its top ten account for roughly 0.21%. The sequenced material came from CD8+ T cells from PBMCs. Source of these receptors: a human donor with multiple sclerosis.

This chain links TRBV28 with TRBJ1-2; D is undetermined. The CDR3 extends over 17 amino acids. Germline V gene sequence: CDR1 MDHEN, CDR2 SYDVKM. With 6 bases removed from V and 2 bases from J, the gap between germline ends came to 22 bases. The CDR3 DNA sequence: TGTGCCAGCAGCTTCCGCCCGCAGGCGCAATTCAACTATGGCTACACCTTC. This encodes CASSFRPQAQFNYGYTF.

V and J are TRBV28 and TRBJ2-7; 10 bases are a match to TRBD1. CDR3 length equals 17 residues. Germline CDR1 reads MDHEN; CDR2 reads SYDVKM. Germline trimming cut 6 bases from V and 0 bases from J; bases unmatched to any gene: 11. CDR3 DNA sequence: TGTGCCAGCAGCCTCAGGACAGGGGGAGCTCCCTCCTACGAGCAGTACTTC. It encodes CASSLRTGGAPSYEQYF.

The chain couples TRBV20-1 to TRBJ1-1, with 7 positions matching TRBD1. J was trimmed by 6 bases and V by 7 bases; bases with no gene match: 14. This CDR3 has 14 amino acids. Germline loops: CDR1 DFQATT, CDR2 SNEGSKA (reference sequence). The CDR3 DNA follows: TGCAGTGTAATTCGTAGGGGGCACGGCGCTGAAGCTTTCTTT. It encodes CSVIRRGHGAEAFF.

J is TRBJ2-1 and V is TRBV20-1, with 9 bases matching TRBD2. V shed 1 base, J shed 0 bases, and the junction held 7 bases outside the gene matches. The CDR3 extends over 17 amino acids. Germline V gene sequence: CDR1 DFQATT, CDR2 SNEGSKA (reference sequence). CDR3 protein: CSARAWTSVHSYNEQFF. The CDR3 DNA reads TGCAGTGCTAGAGCGTGGACTAGCGTTCACTCCTACAATGAGCAGTTCTTC.

This clonotype was recorded once. The V call is TRBV6-2 or TRBV6-3, the J call TRBJ2-1; TRBD2 matches at 7 bases. The CDR3 length is 16 residues. Trimming took 7 bases from V and 10 from J; bases not matched to a gene: 19. In germline, CDR1 is MNHEY, CDR2 SVGEGT. CDR3 loop: CASITTPGEGQGEQFF. DNA for the CDR3: TGTGCCAGCATTACGACGCCGGGGGAGGGCCAAGGAGAGCAGTTCTTC.

The gene calls are TRBV28 and TRBJ1-2, with unresolved D. V was shortened by 3 bases and J by 5 bases, with 16 bases between the two germline ends. The germline V gene has CDR1 MDHEN and CDR2 SYDVKM. This CDR3 spans 15 amino acids. The CDR3 nucleotides are TGTGCCAGCAGTTTCACCAGGACGGCTACTTATGGCTACACCTTC. It translates to CASSFTRTATYGYTF.